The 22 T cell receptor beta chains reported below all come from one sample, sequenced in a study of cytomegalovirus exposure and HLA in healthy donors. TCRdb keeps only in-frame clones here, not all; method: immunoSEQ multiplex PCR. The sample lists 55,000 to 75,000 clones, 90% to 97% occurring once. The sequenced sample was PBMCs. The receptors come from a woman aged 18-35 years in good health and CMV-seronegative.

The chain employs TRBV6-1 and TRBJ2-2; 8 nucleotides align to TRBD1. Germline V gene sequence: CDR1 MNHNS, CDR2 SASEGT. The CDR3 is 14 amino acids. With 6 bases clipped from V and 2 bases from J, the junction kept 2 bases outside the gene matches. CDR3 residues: CASRGQENTGELFF. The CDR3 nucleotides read TGTGCCAGCAGGGGACAGGAAAACACCGGGGAGCTGTTTTTT.

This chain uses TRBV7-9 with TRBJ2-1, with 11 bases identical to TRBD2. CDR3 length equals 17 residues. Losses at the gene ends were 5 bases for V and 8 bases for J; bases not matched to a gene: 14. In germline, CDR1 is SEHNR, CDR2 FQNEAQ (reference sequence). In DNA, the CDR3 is TGTGCCAGCAGCGGGATGGGTAGCGGGAGGGCCACGGATGAGCAGTTCTTC. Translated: CASSGMGSGRATDEQFF.

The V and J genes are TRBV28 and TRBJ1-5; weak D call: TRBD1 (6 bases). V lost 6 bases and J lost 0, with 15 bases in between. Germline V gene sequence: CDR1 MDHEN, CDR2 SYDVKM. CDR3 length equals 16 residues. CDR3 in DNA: TGTGCCAGCAGCCCAGGGACACACTATAGCAATCAGCCCCAGCATTTT. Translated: CASSPGTHYSNQPQHF.

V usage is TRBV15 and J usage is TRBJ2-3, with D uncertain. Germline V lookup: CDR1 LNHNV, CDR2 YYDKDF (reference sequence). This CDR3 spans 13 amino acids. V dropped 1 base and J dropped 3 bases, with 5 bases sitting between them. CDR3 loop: CATSRGATDTQYF. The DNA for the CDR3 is TGTGCCACCAGCAGAGGGGCAACAGATACGCAGTATTTT.

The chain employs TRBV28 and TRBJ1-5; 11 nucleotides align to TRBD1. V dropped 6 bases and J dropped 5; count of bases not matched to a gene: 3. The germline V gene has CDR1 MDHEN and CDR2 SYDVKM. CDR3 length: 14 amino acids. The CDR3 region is CASSRTGGHQPQHF. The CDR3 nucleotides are TGTGCCAGCAGCCGGACAGGGGGCCATCAGCCCCAGCATTTT.

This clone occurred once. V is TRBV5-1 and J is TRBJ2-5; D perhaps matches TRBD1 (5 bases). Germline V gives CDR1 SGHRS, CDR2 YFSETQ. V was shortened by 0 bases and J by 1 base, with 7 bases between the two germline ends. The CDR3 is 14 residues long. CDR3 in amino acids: CASSLVGPQETQYF. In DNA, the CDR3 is TGCGCCAGCAGCTTGGTGGGGCCCCAAGAGACCCAGTACTTC.

Here the CDR3 reads CATAASGDTQYF. CDR3 bases: TGTGCCACAGCCGCCTCGGGAGATACGCAGTATTTT. V and J are TRBV25-1 and TRBJ2-3; D gene unclear. This CDR3 is built from 12 residues. V was shortened by 10 bases and J by 5 bases, with 13 bases between the two germline ends. Germline V gene data show CDR1 as MGHDK and CDR2 as SYGVNS.

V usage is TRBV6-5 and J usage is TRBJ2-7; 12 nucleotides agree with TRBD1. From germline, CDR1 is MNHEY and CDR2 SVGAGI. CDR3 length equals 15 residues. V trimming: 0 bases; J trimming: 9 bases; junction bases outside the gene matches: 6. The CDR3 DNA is TGTGCCAGCAGTTACTCACCGGGACAGGGGGCGAGGCAGTACTTC. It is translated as CASSYSPGQGARQYF.

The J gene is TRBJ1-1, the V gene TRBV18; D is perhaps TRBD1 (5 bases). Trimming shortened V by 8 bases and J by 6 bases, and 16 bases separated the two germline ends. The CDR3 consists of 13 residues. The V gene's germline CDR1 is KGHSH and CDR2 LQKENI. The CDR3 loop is CASAGQIGAEAFF. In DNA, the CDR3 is TGTGCCAGCGCCGGACAAATCGGCGCTGAAGCTTTCTTT.

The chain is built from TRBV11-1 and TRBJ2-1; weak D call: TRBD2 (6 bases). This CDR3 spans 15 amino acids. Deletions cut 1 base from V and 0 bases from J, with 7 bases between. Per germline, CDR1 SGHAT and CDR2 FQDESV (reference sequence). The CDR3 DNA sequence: TGTGCCAGCAGCTTAGGCGGGAACTCCTACAATGAGCAGTTCTTC. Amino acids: CASSLGGNSYNEQFF.

Here the CDR3 DNA reads TGTGCCACCAGCAGACCTACTAGCGGTCAAGACGCGAACACCGGGGAGCTGTTTTTT. This sequence encodes CATSRPTSGQDANTGELFF. The V gene is TRBV15, the J gene TRBJ2-2; 8 bases agree with TRBD2. The germline V gene encodes CDR1 LNHNV and CDR2 YYDKDF (reference sequence). After removal of 2 bases from V and 0 bases from J, the junction contained 11 bases not matched to a gene. CDR3 size: 19 residues.

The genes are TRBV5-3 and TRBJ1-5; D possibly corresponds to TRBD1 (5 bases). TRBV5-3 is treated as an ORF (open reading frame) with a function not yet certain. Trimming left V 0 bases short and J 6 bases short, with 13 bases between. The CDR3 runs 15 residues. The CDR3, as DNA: TGTGCCAGAAGCTTGGTGCAGGGTCGGAGTCAGCCCCAGCATTTT. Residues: CARSLVQGRSQPQHF.

In DNA, the CDR3 is TGCGCCAGCAGCTTGGCGCTAGCGGGAACCACAGATACGCAGTATTTT. Translated, it gives CASSLALAGTTDTQYF. This chain connects TRBV5-1 to TRBJ2-3, with TRBD2 matching 9 bases. Trimming took 0 bases from V and 2 from J; bases not matched to a gene: 4. The V gene's germline CDR1 is SGHRS and CDR2 YFSETQ. The CDR3 consists of 16 residues.

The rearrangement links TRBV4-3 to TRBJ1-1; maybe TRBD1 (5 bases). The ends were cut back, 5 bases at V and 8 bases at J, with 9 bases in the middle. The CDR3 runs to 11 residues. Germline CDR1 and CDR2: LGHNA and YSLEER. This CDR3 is CASSTGGEAFF. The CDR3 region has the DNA TGCGCCAGCAGCACGGGGGGGGAAGCTTTCTTT.

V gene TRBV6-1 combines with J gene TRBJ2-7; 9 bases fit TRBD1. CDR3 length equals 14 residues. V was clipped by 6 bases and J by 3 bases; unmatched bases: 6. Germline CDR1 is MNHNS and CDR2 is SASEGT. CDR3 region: CASSSGTGRYEQYF. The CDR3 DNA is TGTGCCAGCAGCTCCGGGACAGGGCGCTACGAGCAGTACTTC.

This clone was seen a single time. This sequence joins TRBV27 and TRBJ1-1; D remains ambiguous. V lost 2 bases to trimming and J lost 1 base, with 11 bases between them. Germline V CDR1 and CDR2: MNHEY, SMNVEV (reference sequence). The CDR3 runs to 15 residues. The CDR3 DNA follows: TGTGCCAGCAGTTTAGGGTCCGCGGGGAACACTGAAGCTTTCTTT. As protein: CASSLGSAGNTEAFF.

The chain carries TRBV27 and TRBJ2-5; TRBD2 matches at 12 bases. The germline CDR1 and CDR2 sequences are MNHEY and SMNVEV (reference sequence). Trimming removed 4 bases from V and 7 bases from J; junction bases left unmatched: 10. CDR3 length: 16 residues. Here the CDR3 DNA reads TGTGCCAGCAGTTCCCGGCTAGCGGGAGGGCTGGGGACCCAGTACTTC. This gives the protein CASSSRLAGGLGTQYF.

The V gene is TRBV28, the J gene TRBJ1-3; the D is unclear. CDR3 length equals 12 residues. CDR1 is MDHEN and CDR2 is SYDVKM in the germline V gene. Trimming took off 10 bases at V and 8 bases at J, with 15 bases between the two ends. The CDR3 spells CATSSNMDTIYF. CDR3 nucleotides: TGTGCCACCTCCTCAAACATGGACACCATATATTTT. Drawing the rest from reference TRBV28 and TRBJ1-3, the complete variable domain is DVKVTQSSRYLVKRTGEKVFLECVQDMDHENMFWYRQDPGLGLRLIYFSYDVKMKEKGDIPEGYSVSREKKERFSLILESASTNQTSMYLCATSSNMDTIYFGEGSWLTVV.

This chain's CDR3 is CASSPLRSGTKAEDAGNTIYF. As DNA, the CDR3 is TGTGCCAGCTCACCACTTCGGTCTGGCACGAAGGCGGAGGATGCTGGAAACACCATATATTTT. V and J are TRBV18 and TRBJ1-3; D not certain. Germline V gene data show CDR1 as KGHSH and CDR2 as LQKENI. The CDR3 sequence is 21 residues long. V lost 1 base and J 2 bases, leaving 27 bases between the germline ends.

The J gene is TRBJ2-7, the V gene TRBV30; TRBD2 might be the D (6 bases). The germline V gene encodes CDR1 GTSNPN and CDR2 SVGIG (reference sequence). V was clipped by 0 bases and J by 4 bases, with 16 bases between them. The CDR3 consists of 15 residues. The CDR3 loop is CAWSVRVGRGYEQYF. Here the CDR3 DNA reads TGTGCCTGGAGTGTACGGGTCGGGAGAGGGTACGAGCAGTACTTC.

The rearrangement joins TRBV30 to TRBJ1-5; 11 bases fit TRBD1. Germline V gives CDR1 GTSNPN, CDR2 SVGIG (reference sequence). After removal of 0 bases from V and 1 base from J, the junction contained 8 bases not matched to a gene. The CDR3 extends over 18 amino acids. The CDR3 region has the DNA TGTGCCTGGAGTGTCACCCGGACAGGGGGCCCCAGCAATCAGCCCCAGCATTTT. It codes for CAWSVTRTGGPSNQPQHF.

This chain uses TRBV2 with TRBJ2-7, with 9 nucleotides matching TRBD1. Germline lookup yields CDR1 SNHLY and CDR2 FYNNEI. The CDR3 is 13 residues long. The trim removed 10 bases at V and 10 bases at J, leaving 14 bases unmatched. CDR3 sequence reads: CANQGQGTRGQYF. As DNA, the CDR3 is TGTGCCAACCAGGGACAGGGAACTAGGGGACAGTACTTC.